This T cell receptor beta chain was captured in a study of T-cell memory formation after mild COVID-19. Study information: Clustering of TCRs was largely donor specific. Broader study findings: Nothing showed for sure that second-wave clones peaking on day 37 were SARS-CoV-2 specific. CD4/CD8 balance characterized clones contracting day 15 to 85, and CD4+ skew characterized later expanders.

This clonotype was counted a few times. Antigen unknown. V was cut by 4 bases and J by 0 bases, with 12 bases left in between. CDR1 and CDR2 (germline): LGHDT, YNNKEL (reference sequence). The CDR3 extends over 15 amino acids. Constant-segment-primed 5'RACE gave TCR alpha and TCR beta cDNA libraries with sample barcodes and UMIs. TCRdb reprocessed the 5' RACE reads with MiXCR, giving one entry per CDR3 protein. The sample gives 140,000 to 150,000 distinct CDR3 sequences, almost 25% of which show up once; around 22% is in the top ten. The chain links TRBV3-1 to TRBJ1-1, with D maybe TRBD1 (5 bases). This TCR was recovered from an adult woman who had mild COVID-19 (a few samples of this study predate the infection). Cell type and time point are not known. Sample: PBMCs or a T cell subset sorted from them (not recorded which). CDR3 residues: CASSRDGILNTEAFF. Written as DNA, the CDR3 is TGTGCCAGCAGCCGGGACGGAATCTTGAACACTGAAGCTTTCTTT.